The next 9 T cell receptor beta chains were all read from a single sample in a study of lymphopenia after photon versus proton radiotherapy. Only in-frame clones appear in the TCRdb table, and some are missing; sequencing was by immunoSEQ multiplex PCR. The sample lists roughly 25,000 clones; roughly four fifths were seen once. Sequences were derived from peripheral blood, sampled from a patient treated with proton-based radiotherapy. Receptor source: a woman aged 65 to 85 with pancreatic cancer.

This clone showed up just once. Written as DNA, the CDR3 is TGTGCCAGTACGTCCGGGACTAGCGGTACTCGCGCCATTCAGTACTTC. Translation: CASTSGTSGTRAIQYF. V gene TRBV19 combines with J gene TRBJ2-4; 11 bases are a match to TRBD2. The V gene end was trimmed by 7 bases and the J gene end by 9 bases; junction bases not matched to a gene: 14. The germline CDR1 and CDR2 sequences are LNHDA and SQIVND (reference sequence). This CDR3 region has 16 residues. The complete variable domain, with remaining parts taken from reference TRBV19 and TRBJ2-4, reads DGGITQSPKYLFRKEGQNVTLSCEQNLNHDAMYWYRQDPGQGLRLIYYSQIVNDFQKGDIAEGYSVSREKKESFPLTVTSAQKNPTAFYLCASTSGTSGTRAIQYFGAGTRLSVL.

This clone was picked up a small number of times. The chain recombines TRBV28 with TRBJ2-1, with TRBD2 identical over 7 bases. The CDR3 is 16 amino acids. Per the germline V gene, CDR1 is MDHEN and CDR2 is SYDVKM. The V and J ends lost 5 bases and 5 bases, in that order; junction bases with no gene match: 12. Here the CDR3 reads CASSAVGGPWDNEQFF. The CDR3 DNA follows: TGTGCCAGCAGTGCAGTGGGAGGGCCTTGGGACAATGAGCAGTTCTTC.

CDR3 nucleotides: TGTGCCAGCAGGGAAACGGAGGGTGGAGGCGGCTACACCTTC. This translates into CASRETEGGGGYTF. The V call is TRBV6-6, the J call TRBJ1-2; D is undetermined. Germline V lookup: CDR1 MNHNY, CDR2 SVGAGI (reference sequence). Deletions cut 6 bases from V and 8 bases from J, with 19 bases between. The CDR3 sequence is 14 residues long.

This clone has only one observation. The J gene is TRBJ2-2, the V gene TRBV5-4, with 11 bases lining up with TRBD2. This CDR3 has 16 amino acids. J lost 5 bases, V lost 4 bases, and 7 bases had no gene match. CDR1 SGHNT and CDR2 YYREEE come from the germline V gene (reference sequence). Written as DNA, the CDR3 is TGTGCCAGCAGCGCTACTAGCGGGAGAGGTACCGGGGAGCTGTTTTTT. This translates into CASSATSGRGTGELFF.

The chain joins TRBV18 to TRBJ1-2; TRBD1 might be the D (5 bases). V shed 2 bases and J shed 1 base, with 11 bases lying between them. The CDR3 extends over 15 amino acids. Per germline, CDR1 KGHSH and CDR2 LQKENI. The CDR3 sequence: CASSPETAVNYGYTF. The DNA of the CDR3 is TGTGCCAGCTCACCAGAGACAGCAGTTAACTATGGCTACACCTTC.

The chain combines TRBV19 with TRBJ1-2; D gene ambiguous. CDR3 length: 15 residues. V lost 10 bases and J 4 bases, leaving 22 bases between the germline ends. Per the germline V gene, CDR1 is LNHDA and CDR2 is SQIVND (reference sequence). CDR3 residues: CATNEALQPIYGYTF. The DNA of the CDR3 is TGTGCCACTAACGAGGCATTACAGCCGATCTATGGCTACACCTTC.

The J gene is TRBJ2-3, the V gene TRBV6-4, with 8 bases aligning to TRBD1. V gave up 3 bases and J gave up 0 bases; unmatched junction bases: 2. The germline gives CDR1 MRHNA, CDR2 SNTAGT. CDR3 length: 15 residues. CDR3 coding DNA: TGTGCCAGCAGTGATCAGGGGGCTAGCACAGATACGCAGTATTTT. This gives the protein CASSDQGASTDTQYF.

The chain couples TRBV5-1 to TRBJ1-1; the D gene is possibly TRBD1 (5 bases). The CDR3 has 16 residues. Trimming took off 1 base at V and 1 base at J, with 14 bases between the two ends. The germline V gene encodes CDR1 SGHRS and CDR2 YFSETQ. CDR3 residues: CASSLSSGRTNTEAFF. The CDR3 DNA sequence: TGCGCCAGCAGCTTGTCCTCGGGACGGACGAACACTGAAGCTTTCTTT.

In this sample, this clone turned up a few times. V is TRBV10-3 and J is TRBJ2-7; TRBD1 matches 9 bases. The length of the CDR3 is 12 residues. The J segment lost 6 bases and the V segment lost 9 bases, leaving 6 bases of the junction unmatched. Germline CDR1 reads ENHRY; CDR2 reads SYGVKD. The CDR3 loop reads CAIAGQGREQYF. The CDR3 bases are TGTGCCATAGCCGGACAGGGGCGCGAGCAGTACTTC.